These T cell receptor beta chains were read from a single sample in a study of T-cell reconstitution after alpha-beta-depleted transplantation in children. Via MiXCR, TCRdb re-called the PCR reads, giving one row per CDR3 protein. This table has tens of thousands of distinct CDR3 sequences, 5.5% to 7.5% appearing once. The specimen was PBMCs, mostly from graft donor cells, collected 60 days after TCRalphabeta/CD19-depleted stem cell transplant. These receptors were taken from a female patient between 2 and 10 years old who had a stem cell transplant for aplastic anemia, so the T cells may come from the graft donor. CDR3s include the opening cysteine and the closing phenylalanine or tryptophan. D genes are given only for firm matches. Rows may omit the clone size; those that give it use once, few, many or a size class.

CDR3nt | CDR3aa | d_gene | j_gene | v_gene | abundance
TGTGCCAGCAGTTTTGCGGGCAGGGGCCTTACAGATACGCAGTATTTT | CASSFAGRGLTDTQYF | - | TRBJ2-3 | TRBV28 | few
TGTGCCGCTGGGTGGGACAGACCTTATAGCAATCAGCCCCAGCATTTT | CAAGWDRPYSNQPQHF | TRBD1 | TRBJ1-5 | TRBV6-5 | large
TGCAGTGAGAGCTACGAGCAGTACTTC | CSESYEQYF | - | TRBJ2-7 | TRBV20-1 | medium-sized
TGCAGTGCTAGGGGACAGGGCAATCAGCCCCAGCATTTT | CSARGQGNQPQHF | TRBD1 | TRBJ1-5 | TRBV20-1 | many
TGTGCCACCCGGGGCTCGGGGTCCTACGAGCAGTACTTC | CATRGSGSYEQYF | - | TRBJ2-7 | TRBV24-1 | many
TGCGCCAGCAGCTTGCCCCCTTTAGCGGGGGGGCCCGGGGAGCTGTTTTTT | CASSLPPLAGGPGELFF | TRBD2 | TRBJ2-2 | TRBV5-1 | few
TGTGCCAGCGTCACCGGGGTGGGAGCAGATACGCAGTATTTT | CASVTGVGADTQYF | - | TRBJ2-3 | TRBV4-2 | -
TGCAGTGCACATGACCTGGGGCTTTCCCCCTACGAGCAGTACTTC | CSAHDLGLSPYEQYF | - | TRBJ2-7 | TRBV20-1 | many
TGTGCCAGCAGCGAGACGGGAAGGGGCAATGAGCAGTTCTTC | CASSETGRGNEQFF | - | TRBJ2-1 | TRBV9 | many
TGTGCCAGCTCCGGGATCCCGATGGAAAAACTGTTTTTT | CASSGIPMEKLFF | - | TRBJ1-4 | TRBV12-3/TRBV12-4 | many
TGTGCCAGTCGGACAGGGAGCTCCTACGAGCAGTACTTC | CASRTGSSYEQYF | TRBD1 | TRBJ2-7 | TRBV28 | many
TGTGCCAGCAGCGCCCGCAACAAGGGCGGGGAGCTGTTTTTT | CASSARNKGGELFF | - | TRBJ2-2 | TRBV9 | many
TGTGCCTGGAGTGAACAGAGCAAGACCCAGTACTTC | CAWSEQSKTQYF | - | TRBJ2-5 | TRBV30 | many
TGTGCCAGCAGCCCCCGAGGTAGCTCCTACAATGAGCAGTTCTTC | CASSPRGSSYNEQFF | - | TRBJ2-1 | TRBV12-3/TRBV12-4 | many
TGCGCCAGCAGCTTGACCGGCCCCCCGGGGTACAATGAGCAGTTCTTC | CASSLTGPPGYNEQFF | - | TRBJ2-1 | TRBV5-1 | many
TGTGCCAGCAGCATTCAAAGGGCTGAGCAGTTCTTC | CASSIQRAEQFF | - | TRBJ2-1 | TRBV6-2/TRBV6-3 | many
TGTGCCAGCAGCTTGGCAGGGATCGGCTATGGCTACACCTTC | CASSLAGIGYGYTF | - | TRBJ1-2 | TRBV28 | many
TGTGCCAGCAGCCAAGTTCAGGCCGGGGAGCTGTTTTTT | CASSQVQAGELFF | - | TRBJ2-2 | TRBV3-1 | many
TGTGCCAGCAGCGGATTTGGACAGATAAATCAGCCCCAGCATTTT | CASSGFGQINQPQHF | - | TRBJ1-5 | TRBV6-6 | many
TGTGCCAGCAGCTTGAGACAGGGAACTGGCTACACCTTC | CASSLRQGTGYTF | TRBD1 | TRBJ1-2 | TRBV5-6 | many
TGCAGCGTTGAAGATCCGGGAGGCTACTCTGGGGCCAACGTCCTGACTTTC | CSVEDPGGYSGANVLTF | TRBD2 | TRBJ2-6 | TRBV29-1 | many
TGTGCCAGCAGCTTAAGGGGACAGGGATTTATGGAGACCCAGTACTTC | CASSLRGQGFMETQYF | TRBD1 | TRBJ2-5 | TRBV11-2 | many
TGCGCCAGCAGCCCGGGGCCCTCTCTAAGTAATGAGCAGTTCTTC | CASSPGPSLSNEQFF | - | TRBJ2-1 | TRBV5-1 | many
TGTGCCAGCAGCTTGCAACTTCTCGGACGGGATCAAGAGACCCAGTACTTC | CASSLQLLGRDQETQYF | - | TRBJ2-5 | TRBV7-9 | many
TGCGCCAGCAGCCCGGACTATCCCACAGATACGCAGTATTTT | CASSPDYPTDTQYF | - | TRBJ2-3 | TRBV5-1 | many
TGTGCCAGCCTCGCCTCGGGACAATCTGAAAAACTGTTTTTT | CASLASGQSEKLFF | - | TRBJ1-4 | TRBV7-9 | -
TGTGCCAGCAGTCTACAGCGTCTGGAAGCCAACGTCCTGACTTTC | CASSLQRLEANVLTF | - | TRBJ2-6 | TRBV2 | many
TGCAGCGTTCCGACTAGCGAGACTTACAATGAGCAGTTCTTC | CSVPTSETYNEQFF | TRBD2 | TRBJ2-1 | TRBV29-1 | many
TGTGCCAGCAGACCACAGGGCTCCTACGAGCAGTACTTC | CASRPQGSYEQYF | - | TRBJ2-7 | TRBV7-2 | many
TGTGCCAGCAGTGACAGGGTCAGCACAGATACGCAGTATTTT | CASSDRVSTDTQYF | - | TRBJ2-3 | TRBV25-1 | few
TGTGCCACCAGCAGAGGAGGGGGAACGGATAGCACAGATACGCAGTATTTT | CATSRGGGTDSTDTQYF | - | TRBJ2-3 | TRBV15 | many
TGTGCCAGCTCACCGAAGCAGGGGGTCACAGATACGCAGTATTTT | CASSPKQGVTDTQYF | TRBD1 | TRBJ2-3 | TRBV18 | many
TGCGCCAGCAGCTTGGGGGGACAGGGCCAAGAGACCCAGTACTTC | CASSLGGQGQETQYF | TRBD1 | TRBJ2-5 | TRBV5-1 | many
TGTGCCAGCATCAGTGGACTAGCGGGAGCCATGAAAGAGACCCAGTACTTC | CASISGLAGAMKETQYF | TRBD2 | TRBJ2-5 | TRBV7-9 | many
TGTGCCAGCAGCTTTAGGGCAGGGGAGTACGAGCAGTACTTC | CASSFRAGEYEQYF | - | TRBJ2-7 | TRBV13 | many
TGTGCCAGCAGCCCGGGGACTAGCGGGCGCTCCTACAATGAGCAGTTCTTC | CASSPGTSGRSYNEQFF | TRBD2 | TRBJ2-1 | TRBV7-2 | many
TGTGCCAGCAGTTTATCGGGACCTTACAATGAGCAGTTCTTC | CASSLSGPYNEQFF | - | TRBJ2-1 | TRBV28 | many
TGTGCCAGCAGTTTAGCTAGCGGGGGGGCATGGACAGATACGCAGTATTTT | CASSLASGGAWTDTQYF | TRBD2 | TRBJ2-3 | TRBV12-3/TRBV12-4 | many
TGTGCCAGCAGTTTGAGTCAGAGAACCAAAAACATTCAGTACTTC | CASSLSQRTKNIQYF | - | TRBJ2-4 | TRBV28 | many
TGCGCCAGCAGCCAAGATTCGGCGGGGAACACTGAAGCTTTCTTT | CASSQDSAGNTEAFF | - | TRBJ1-1 | TRBV4-3 | many
TGTGCCTGGAGTATCGGGCTAGCGGCAGTCAATGAGCAGTTCTTC | CAWSIGLAAVNEQFF | TRBD2 | TRBJ2-1 | TRBV30 | many
TGTGCCAGCAGCCAGTTGGTCGGGACCGGTATGTTCGGAGCTTTCTTT | CASSQLVGTGMFGAFF | - | TRBJ1-1 | TRBV3-1 | -
TGTGCCAGCAGTTATCGACTAGCGGGAGGCTGGGAGCAGTTCTTC | CASSYRLAGGWEQFF | TRBD2 | TRBJ2-1 | TRBV6-5 | many
TGTGCCAGCAGCCCCGTGGGGGATGGGGAAAAACTGTTTTTT | CASSPVGDGEKLFF | - | TRBJ1-4 | TRBV7-9 | many
TGTGCCAGCAGCTTGAGGGGAGGACAGGGCTATGGCTACACCTTC | CASSLRGGQGYGYTF | TRBD1 | TRBJ1-2 | TRBV5-6 | few
TGTGCCAGTACCCCCCCCGGGACAGTGTACAATGAGCAGTTCTTC | CASTPPGTVYNEQFF | TRBD1 | TRBJ2-1 | TRBV19 | many
TGTGCCAGCAGCCCCAGGACAGGAAGGTCACCCCTCCACTTT | CASSPRTGRSPLHF | TRBD1 | TRBJ1-6 | TRBV28 | many
TGTGCCAGCAGCCGAGACAGGCGCCTTTCTCTGGACACTGAAGCTTTCTTT | CASSRDRRLSLDTEAFF | - | TRBJ1-1 | TRBV4-2 | many
TGCAGTGCTAGGTTGGACGGACCGCCGGCCAACTATGGCTACACCTTC | CSARLDGPPANYGYTF | - | TRBJ1-2 | TRBV20-1 | once
TGTGCCAGCAGTTTAGGGACTAGCACAGATACGCAGTATTTT | CASSLGTSTDTQYF | - | TRBJ2-3 | TRBV12-3/TRBV12-4 | medium-sized
TGTGCCTGGAACGTAGGGTATCGAGAGACCCAGTACTTC | CAWNVGYRETQYF | - | TRBJ2-5 | TRBV30 | few
TGTGCCAGCAGCAATTCCTACTCCGGGACTGAAGCTTTCTTT | CASSNSYSGTEAFF | - | TRBJ1-1 | TRBV7-6 | many
TGTGCCAGCAGCCTATCGGGACAGGGGGCATTCAATCAGCCCCAGCATTTT | CASSLSGQGAFNQPQHF | TRBD1 | TRBJ1-5 | TRBV12-3/TRBV12-4 | many
TGTGCCAGCAGCGTAACAGGGGTTGCAGCTTTCTTT | CASSVTGVAAFF | TRBD1 | TRBJ1-1 | TRBV7-9 | many
TGTGCCAGCAGCACGCCGACAGGGTTCGGTTCACCCCTCCACTTT | CASSTPTGFGSPLHF | TRBD1 | TRBJ1-6 | TRBV7-2 | -
TGTGCCAGCAGCTTAGATCGGTGGTCAGCCGAGCAGTACTTC | CASSLDRWSAEQYF | - | TRBJ2-7 | TRBV11-2 | few
TGTGCCAGCAGCCGACAGGGGGGTAAGGAGACCCAGTACTTC | CASSRQGGKETQYF | TRBD1 | TRBJ2-5 | TRBV9 | many
TGTGCCAGCACCGGGACTTTGGGAGGGGACGAGCAGTACTTC | CASTGTLGGDEQYF | TRBD2 | TRBJ2-7 | TRBV2 | few
TGCAGTGCTAGTGTCAGGGAGGGGGTTGGCGCTGAAGCTTTCTTT | CSASVREGVGAEAFF | - | TRBJ1-1 | TRBV20-1 | many